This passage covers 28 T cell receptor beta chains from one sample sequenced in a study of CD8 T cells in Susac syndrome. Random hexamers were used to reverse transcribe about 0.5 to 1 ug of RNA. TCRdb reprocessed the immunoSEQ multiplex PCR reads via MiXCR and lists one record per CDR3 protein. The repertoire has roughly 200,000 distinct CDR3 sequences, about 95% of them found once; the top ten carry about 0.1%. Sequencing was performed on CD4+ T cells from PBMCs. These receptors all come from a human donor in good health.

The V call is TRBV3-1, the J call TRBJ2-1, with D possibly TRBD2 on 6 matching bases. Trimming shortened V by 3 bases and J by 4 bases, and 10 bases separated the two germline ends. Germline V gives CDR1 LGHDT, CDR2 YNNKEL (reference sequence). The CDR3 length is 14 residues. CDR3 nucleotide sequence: TGTGCCAGCAGCCAGGGGACTGGTTACAATGAGCAGTTCTTC. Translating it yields CASSQGTGYNEQFF.

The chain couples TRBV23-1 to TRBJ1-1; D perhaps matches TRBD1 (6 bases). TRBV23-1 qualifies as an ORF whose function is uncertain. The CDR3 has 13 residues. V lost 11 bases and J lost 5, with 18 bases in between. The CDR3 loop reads CAHPGEGKTEAFF. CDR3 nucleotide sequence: TGCGCCCACCCAGGGGAGGGAAAAACTGAAGCTTTCTTT.

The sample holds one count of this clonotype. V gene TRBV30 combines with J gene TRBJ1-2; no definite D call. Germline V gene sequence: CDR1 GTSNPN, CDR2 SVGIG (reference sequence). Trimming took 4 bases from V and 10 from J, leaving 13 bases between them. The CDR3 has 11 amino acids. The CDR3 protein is CAWNPAGYYTF. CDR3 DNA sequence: TGTGCCTGGAACCCGGCGGGATACTACACCTTC.

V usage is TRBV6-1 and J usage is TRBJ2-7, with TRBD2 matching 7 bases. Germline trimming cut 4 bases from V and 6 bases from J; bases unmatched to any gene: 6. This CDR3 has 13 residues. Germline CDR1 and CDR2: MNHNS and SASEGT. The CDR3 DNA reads TGTGCCAGCAGTGGCGGGAGAGGGAGCGAGCAGTACTTC. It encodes CASSGGRGSEQYF.

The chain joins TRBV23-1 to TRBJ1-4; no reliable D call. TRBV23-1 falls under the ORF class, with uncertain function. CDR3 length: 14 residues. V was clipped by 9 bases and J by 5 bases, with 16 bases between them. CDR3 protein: CARTVFPRNEKLFF. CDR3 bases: TGCGCCAGAACAGTATTTCCCCGGAATGAAAAACTGTTTTTT.

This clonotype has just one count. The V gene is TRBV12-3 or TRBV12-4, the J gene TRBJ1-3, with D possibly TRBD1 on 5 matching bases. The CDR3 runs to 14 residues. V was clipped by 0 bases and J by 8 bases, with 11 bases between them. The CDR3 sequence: CASSLAGPVDTIYF. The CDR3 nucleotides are TGTGCCAGCAGTTTAGCGGGGCCCGTTGACACCATATATTTT.

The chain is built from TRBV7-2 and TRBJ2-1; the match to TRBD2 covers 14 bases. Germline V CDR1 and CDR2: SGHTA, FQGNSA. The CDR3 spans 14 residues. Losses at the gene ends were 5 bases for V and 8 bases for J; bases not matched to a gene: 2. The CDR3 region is CASSRTSGGYEQFF. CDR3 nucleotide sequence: TGTGCCAGCAGCCGGACTAGCGGGGGGTATGAGCAGTTCTTC.

This CDR3 is CAWNLAGAHEQYF. The CDR3 region has the DNA TGTGCCTGGAATTTAGCGGGAGCCCACGAGCAGTACTTC. The V gene is TRBV30, the J gene TRBJ2-7, with 9 bases aligning to TRBD2. The CDR3 length is 13 residues. J gave up 5 bases and V 4 bases, and 6 bases lay outside the gene matches. Germline CDR1 and CDR2: GTSNPN and SVGIG (reference sequence).

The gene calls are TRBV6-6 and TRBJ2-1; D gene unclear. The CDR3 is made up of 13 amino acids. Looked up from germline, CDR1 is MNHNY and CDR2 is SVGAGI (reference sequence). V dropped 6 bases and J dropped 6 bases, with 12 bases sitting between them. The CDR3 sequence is CASSPIRGNEQFF. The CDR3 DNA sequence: TGTGCCAGCAGCCCAATACGAGGCAATGAGCAGTTCTTC.

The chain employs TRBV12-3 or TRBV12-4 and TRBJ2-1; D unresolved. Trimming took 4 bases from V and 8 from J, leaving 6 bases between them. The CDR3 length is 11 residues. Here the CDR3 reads CASSWAYEQFF. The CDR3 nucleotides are TGTGCCAGCAGTTGGGCGTATGAGCAGTTCTTC.

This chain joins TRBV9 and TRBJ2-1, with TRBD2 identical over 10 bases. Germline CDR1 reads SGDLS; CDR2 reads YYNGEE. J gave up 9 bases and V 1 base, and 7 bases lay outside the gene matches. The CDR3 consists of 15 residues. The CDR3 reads CASSVKLAGAGEQFF. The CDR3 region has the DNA TGTGCCAGCAGCGTAAAGCTAGCGGGAGCGGGTGAGCAGTTCTTC.

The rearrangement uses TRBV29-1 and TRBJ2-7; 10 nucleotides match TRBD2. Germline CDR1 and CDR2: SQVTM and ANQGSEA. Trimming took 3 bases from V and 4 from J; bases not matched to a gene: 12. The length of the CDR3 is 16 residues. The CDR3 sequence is CSVEGGLAGGSYEQYF. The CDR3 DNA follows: TGCAGCGTTGAGGGGGGCTTAGCGGGAGGTTCTTACGAGCAGTACTTC.

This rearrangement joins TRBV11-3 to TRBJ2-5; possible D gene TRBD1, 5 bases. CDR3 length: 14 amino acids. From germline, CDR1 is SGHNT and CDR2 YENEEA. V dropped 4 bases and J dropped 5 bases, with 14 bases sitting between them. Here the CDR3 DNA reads TGTGCCAGCAGCTCACCTCAGGGTCGGGAGACCCAGTACTTC. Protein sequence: CASSSPQGRETQYF. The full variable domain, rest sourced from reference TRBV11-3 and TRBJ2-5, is EAGVVQSPRYKIIEKKQPVAFWCNPISGHNTLYWYLQNLGQGPELLIRYENEEAVDDSQLPKDRFSAERLKGVDSTLKIQPAELGDSAVYLCASSSPQGRETQYFGPGTRLLVL.

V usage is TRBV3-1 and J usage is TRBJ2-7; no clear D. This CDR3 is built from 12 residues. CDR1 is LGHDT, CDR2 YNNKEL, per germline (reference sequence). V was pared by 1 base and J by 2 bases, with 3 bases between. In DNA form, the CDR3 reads TGTGCCAGCAGCCAAGGGGCCTACGAGCAGTACTTC. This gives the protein CASSQGAYEQYF.

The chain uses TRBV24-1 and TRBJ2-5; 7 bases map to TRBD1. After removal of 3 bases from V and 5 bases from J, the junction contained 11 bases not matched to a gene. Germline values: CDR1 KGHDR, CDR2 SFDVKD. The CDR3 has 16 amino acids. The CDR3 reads CATSDATRTGVETQYF. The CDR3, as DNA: TGTGCCACCAGTGATGCAACTCGAACAGGGGTCGAGACCCAGTACTTC.

The CDR3, as DNA: TGCAGCGTGGTCCCGGGGGCCGCGCTATACGAGCAGTACTTC. Protein product: CSVVPGAALYEQYF. V usage is TRBV29-1 and J usage is TRBJ2-7; D possibly matches TRBD1 or TRBD2 (6 bases each). The CDR3 contains 14 residues. Germline lookup yields CDR1 SQVTM and CDR2 ANQGSEA. V was cut by 6 bases and J by 4 bases, with 19 bases left in between.

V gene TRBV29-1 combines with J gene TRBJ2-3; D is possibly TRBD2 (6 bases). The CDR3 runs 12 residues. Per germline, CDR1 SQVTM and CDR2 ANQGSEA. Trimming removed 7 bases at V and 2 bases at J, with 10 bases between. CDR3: CSGRTTTDTQYF. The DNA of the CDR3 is TGCAGCGGGCGGACTACCACAGATACGCAGTATTTT.

CDR3 amino acids: CAWSGSAGGRETQYF. The CDR3 region has the DNA TGTGCCTGGAGTGGGTCCGCAGGGGGTCGGGAGACCCAGTACTTC. J is TRBJ2-5 and V is TRBV30; 7 bases align to TRBD1. Looked up from germline, CDR1 is GTSNPN and CDR2 is SVGIG (reference sequence). The CDR3 is 15 amino acids. Trimming at V came to 1 base and at J to 5 bases, leaving 10 bases not matched to a gene.

CDR3 nucleotide sequence: TGTGCCAGCAGCCCCAACCTAGGACAGGGTGGGTACGAGCAGTACTTC. Translating it yields CASSPNLGQGGYEQYF. The genes are TRBV7-9 and TRBJ2-7, with 8 nucleotides matching TRBD1. V lost 5 bases to trimming and J lost 4 bases; unmatched junction nucleotides: 13. Germline CDR1 SEHNR, CDR2 FQNEAQ (reference sequence). The CDR3 has 16 residues.

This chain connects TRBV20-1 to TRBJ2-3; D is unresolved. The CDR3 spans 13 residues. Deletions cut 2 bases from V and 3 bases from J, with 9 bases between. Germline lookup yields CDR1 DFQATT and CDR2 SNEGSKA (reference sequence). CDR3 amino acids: CSARYTYTDTQYF. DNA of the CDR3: TGCAGTGCTAGATATACCTATACAGATACGCAGTATTTT.

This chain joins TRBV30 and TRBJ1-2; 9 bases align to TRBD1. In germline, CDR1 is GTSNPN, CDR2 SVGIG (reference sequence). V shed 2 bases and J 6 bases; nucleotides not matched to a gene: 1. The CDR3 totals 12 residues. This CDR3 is CAWSRQGDGYTF. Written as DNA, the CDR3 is TGTGCCTGGAGTAGACAGGGGGATGGCTACACCTTC. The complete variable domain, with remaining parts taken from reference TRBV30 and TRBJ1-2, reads SQTIHQWPATLVQPVGSPLSLECTVEGTSNPNLYWYRQAAGRGLQLLFYSVGIGQISSEVPQNLSASRPQDRQFILSSKKLLLSDSGFYLCAWSRQGDGYTFGSGTRLTVV.

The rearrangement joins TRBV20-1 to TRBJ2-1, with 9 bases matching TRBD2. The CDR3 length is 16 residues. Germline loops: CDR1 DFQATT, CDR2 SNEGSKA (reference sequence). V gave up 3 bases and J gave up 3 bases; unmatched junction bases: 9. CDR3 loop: CSASRGLAGFYNEQFF. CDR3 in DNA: TGCAGTGCTAGCCGGGGCCTAGCGGGATTCTACAATGAGCAGTTCTTC.

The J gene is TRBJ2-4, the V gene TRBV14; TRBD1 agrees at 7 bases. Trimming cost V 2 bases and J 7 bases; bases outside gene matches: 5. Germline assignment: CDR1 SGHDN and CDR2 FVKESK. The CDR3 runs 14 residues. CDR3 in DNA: TGTGCCAGCAGCCAACCATCCAGGGGGAACATTCAGTACTTC. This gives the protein CASSQPSRGNIQYF.

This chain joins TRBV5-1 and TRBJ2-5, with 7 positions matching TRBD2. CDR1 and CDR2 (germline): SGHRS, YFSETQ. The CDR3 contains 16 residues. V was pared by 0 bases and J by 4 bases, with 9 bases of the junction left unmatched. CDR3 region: CASSLVQPSGGETQYF. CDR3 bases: TGCGCCAGCAGCTTGGTGCAGCCGTCGGGGGGAGAGACCCAGTACTTC.

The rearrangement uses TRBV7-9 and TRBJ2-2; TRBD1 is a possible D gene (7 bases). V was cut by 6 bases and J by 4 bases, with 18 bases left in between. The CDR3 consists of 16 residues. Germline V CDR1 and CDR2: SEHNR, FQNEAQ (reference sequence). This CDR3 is CASSRQGGESTGELFF. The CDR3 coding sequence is TGTGCCAGCAGTCGCCAGGGGGGAGAGAGCACCGGGGAGCTGTTTTTT.

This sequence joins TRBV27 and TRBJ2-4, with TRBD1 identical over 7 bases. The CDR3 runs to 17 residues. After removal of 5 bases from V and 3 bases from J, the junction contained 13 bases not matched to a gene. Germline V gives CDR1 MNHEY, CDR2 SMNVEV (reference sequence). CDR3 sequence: CASSRPPDRAGKNIQYF. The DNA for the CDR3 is TGTGCCAGCAGTCGGCCCCCAGACAGGGCCGGCAAAAACATTCAGTACTTC.

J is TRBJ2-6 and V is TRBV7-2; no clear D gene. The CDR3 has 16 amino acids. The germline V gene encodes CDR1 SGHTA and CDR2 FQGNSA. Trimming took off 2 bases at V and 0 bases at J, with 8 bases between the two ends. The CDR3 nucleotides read TGTGCCAGCAGCTTAAGGTCCGCCTCTGGGGCCAACGTCCTGACTTTC. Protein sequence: CASSLRSASGANVLTF. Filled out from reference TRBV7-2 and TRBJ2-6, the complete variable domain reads GAGVSQSPSNKVTEKGKDVELRCDPISGHTALYWYRQSLGQGLEFLIYFQGNSAPDKSGLPSDRFSAERTGGSVSTLTIQRTQQEDSAVYLCASSLRSASGANVLTFGAGSRLTVL.

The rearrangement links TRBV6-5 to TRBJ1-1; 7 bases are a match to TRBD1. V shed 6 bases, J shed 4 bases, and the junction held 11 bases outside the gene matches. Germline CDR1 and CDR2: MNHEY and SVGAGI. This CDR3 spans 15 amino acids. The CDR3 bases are TGTGCCAGCAGCCGAGGGACAGTTCGTTCCACTGAAGCTTTCTTT. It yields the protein CASSRGTVRSTEAFF.